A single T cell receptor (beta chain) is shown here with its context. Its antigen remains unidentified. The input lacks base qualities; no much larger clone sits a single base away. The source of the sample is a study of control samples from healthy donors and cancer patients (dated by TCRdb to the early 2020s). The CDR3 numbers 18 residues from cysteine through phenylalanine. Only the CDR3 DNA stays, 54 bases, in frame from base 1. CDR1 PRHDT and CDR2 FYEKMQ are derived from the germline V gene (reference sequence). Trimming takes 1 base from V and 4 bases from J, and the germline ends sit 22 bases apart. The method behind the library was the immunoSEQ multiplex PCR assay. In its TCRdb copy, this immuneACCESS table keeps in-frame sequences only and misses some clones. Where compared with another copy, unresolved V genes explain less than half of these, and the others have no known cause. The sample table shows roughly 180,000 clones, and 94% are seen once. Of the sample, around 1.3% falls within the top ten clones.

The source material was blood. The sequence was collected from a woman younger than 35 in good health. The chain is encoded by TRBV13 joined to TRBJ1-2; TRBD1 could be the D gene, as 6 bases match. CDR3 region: CASSLEEGVDGVGYGYTF. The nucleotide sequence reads TGTGCCAGCAGCTTAGAGGAGGGGGTGGACGGCGTAGGCTATGGCTACACCTTC.